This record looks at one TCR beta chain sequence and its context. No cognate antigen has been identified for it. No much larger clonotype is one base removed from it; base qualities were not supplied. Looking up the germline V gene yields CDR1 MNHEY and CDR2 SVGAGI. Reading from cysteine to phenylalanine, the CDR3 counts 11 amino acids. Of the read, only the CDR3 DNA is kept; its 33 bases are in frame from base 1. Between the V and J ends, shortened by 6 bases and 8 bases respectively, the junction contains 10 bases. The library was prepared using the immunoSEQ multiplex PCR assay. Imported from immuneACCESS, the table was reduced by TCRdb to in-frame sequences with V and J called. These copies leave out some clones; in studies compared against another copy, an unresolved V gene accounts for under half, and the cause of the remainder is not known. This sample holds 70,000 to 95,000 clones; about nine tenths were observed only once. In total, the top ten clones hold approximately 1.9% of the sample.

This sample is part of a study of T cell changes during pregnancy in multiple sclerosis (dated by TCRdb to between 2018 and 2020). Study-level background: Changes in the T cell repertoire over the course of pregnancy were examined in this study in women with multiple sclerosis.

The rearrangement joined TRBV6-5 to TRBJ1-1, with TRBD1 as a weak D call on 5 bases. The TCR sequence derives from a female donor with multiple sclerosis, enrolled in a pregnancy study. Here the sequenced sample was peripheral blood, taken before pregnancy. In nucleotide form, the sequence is TGTGCCAGCAGCCTGCGACAGGAAGCTTTCTTT. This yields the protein CASSLRQEAFF.